This T cell receptor (beta chain) was profiled in a study of graft-versus-host responses after intestinal transplantation. Study summary: Anti-thymocyte globulin induction, then tacrolimus and steroids for around 3 years, went to all recipients.

Generated by immunoSEQ multiplex PCR, the TCRdb table keeps only in-frame clones and is missing some. The table lists under 100,000 clones, under 95% of them singletons. Remarks on this clone: Its cognate antigen is unknown.

Germline trimming cut 2 bases from V and 0 bases from J; bases unmatched to any gene: 4. Germline V CDR1 and CDR2: LGHNA, YNFKEQ. The CDR3 is 15 amino acids. The J gene is TRBJ2-7, the V gene TRBV4-2, with 7 nucleotides matching TRBD2. Source: unstimulated CD8+ T cells sorted from spleen or lymph node cells, taken before transplant. The sequence came from a human donor who was the organ donor for an intestinal transplant. CDR3 sequence: CASSQWSGASYEQYF. The CDR3 DNA reads as TGTGCCAGCAGCCAATGGAGCGGGGCCTCCTACGAGCAGTACTTC.